This TCR beta chain is from a study of graft-versus-host responses after intestinal transplantation. Overall study context: Among the recipients, all got anti-thymocyte globulin induction and then tacrolimus and steroids for approximately 3 years.

Broader study findings: Those patients showing graft-donor T cell macrochimerism displayed high graft-versus-host to host-versus-graft clonal ratios in allografts. Recipient-marrow GvH clones were detected, some having first appeared in ileum or blood. Declining HvG levels early post-transplant were linked to peak circulating GvH clone levels.

Comments on this clone: Its antigen is unknown.

Method: immunoSEQ multiplex PCR; TCRdb's copy keeps in-frame clones and lacks some. The profile shows approximately 71,000 clones, around 89% of them singletons. Germline CDR1 is SGHAT and CDR2 is FQNNGV. This CDR3 region has 14 residues. V dropped 1 base and J dropped 2 bases, with 9 bases sitting between them. This TCR was sampled from a human donor who received an intestinal transplant. Sequenced here: unstimulated CD8+ T cells sorted from spleen or lymph node cells, sampled before intestinal transplant. J is TRBJ2-7 and V is TRBV11-2; the D is unclear. Here the CDR3 reads CASSLGGGAYEQYF. The CDR3 DNA is TGTGCCAGCAGCTTAGGTGGCGGAGCCTACGAGCAGTACTTC.